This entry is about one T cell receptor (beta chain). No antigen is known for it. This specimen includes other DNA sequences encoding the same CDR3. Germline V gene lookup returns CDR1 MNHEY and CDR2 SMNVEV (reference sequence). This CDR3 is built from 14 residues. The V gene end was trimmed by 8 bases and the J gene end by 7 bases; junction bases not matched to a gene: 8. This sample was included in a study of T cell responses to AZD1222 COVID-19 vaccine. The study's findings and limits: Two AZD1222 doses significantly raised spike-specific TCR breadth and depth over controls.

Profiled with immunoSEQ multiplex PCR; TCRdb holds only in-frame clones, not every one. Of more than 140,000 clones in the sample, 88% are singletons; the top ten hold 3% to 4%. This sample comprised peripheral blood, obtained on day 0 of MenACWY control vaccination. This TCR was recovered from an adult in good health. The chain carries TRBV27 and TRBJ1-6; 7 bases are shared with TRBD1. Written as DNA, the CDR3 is TGTGCCAGCTCGCCCGGGACAGCCAATTCACCCCTCCACTTT. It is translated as CASSPGTANSPLHF.